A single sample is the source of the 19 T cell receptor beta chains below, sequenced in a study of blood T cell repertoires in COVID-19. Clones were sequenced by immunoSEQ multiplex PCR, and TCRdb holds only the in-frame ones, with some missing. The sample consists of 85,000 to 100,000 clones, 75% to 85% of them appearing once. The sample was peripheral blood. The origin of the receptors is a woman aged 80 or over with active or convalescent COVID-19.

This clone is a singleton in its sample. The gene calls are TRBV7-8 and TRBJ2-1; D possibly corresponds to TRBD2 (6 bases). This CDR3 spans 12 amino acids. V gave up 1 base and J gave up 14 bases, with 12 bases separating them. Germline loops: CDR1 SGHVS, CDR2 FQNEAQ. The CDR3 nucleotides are TGTGCCAGCAGCTTAGGGGCCTCGGGAGAGTTCTTC. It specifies CASSLGASGEFF.

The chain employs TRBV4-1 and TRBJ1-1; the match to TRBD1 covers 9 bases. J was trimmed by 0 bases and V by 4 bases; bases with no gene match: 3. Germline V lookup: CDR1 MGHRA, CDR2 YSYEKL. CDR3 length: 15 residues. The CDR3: CASSPGQGLNTEAFF. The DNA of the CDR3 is TGCGCCAGCAGCCCGGGACAGGGACTGAACACTGAAGCTTTCTTT.

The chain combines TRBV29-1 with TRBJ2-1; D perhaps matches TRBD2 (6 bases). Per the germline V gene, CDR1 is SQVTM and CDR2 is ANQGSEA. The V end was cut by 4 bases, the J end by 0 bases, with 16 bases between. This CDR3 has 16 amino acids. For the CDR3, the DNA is TGCAGCGTTGCCTCCTGGGTGGGAGGCTCCTACAATGAGCAGTTCTTC. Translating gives CSVASWVGGSYNEQFF.

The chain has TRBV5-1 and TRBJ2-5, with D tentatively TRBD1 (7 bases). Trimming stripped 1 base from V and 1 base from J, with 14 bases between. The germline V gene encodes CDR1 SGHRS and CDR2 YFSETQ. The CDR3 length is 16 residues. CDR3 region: CASSLLPGGLQETQYF. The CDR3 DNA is TGCGCCAGCAGCTTGTTGCCAGGGGGGCTCCAAGAGACCCAGTACTTC. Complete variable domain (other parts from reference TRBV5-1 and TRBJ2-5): KAGVTQTPRYLIKTRGQQVTLSCSPISGHRSVSWYQQTPGQGLQFLFEYFSETQRNKGNFPGRFSGRQFSNSRSEMNVSTLELGDSALYLCASSLLPGGLQETQYFGPGTRLLVL.

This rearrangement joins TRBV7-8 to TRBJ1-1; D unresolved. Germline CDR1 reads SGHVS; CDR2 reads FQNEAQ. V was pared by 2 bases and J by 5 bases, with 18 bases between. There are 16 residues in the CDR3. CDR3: CASSLRPTGPGTEAFF. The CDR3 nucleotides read TGTGCCAGCAGCTTACGGCCGACGGGCCCGGGGACTGAAGCTTTCTTT.

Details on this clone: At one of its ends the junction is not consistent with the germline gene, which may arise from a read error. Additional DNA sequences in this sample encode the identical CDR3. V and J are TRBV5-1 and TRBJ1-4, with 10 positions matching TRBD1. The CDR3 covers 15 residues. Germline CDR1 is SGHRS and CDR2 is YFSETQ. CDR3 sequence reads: CASSLGGQGNEKLFF. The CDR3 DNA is TGTGCCAGCAGCTTGGGGGGACAGGGGAATGAAAAACTGTTTTTT.

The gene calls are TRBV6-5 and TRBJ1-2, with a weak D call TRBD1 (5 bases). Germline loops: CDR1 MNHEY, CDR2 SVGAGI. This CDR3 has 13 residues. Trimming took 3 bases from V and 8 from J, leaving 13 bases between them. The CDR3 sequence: CASSYWGTRGYTF. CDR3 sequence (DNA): TGTGCCAGCAGTTATTGGGGGACTCGGGGCTACACCTTC.

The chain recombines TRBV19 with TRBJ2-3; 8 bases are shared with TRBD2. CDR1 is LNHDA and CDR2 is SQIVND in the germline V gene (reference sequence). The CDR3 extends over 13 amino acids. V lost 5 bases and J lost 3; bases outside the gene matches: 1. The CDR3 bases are TGTGCCAGTAGTTTAGCGGGGACAGATACGCAGTATTTT. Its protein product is CASSLAGTDTQYF.

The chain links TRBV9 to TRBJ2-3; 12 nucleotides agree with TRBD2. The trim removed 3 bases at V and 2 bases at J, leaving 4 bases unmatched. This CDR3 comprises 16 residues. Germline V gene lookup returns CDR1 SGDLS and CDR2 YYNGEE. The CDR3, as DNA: TGTGCCAGCAGCGGTTCTAGCGGGAGGGACACAGATACGCAGTATTTT. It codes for CASSGSSGRDTDTQYF.

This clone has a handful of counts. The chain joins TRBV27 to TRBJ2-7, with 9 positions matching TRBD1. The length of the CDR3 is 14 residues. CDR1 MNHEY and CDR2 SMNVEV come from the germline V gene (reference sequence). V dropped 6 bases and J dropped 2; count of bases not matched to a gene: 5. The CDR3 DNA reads TGTGCCAGCAGCGACCGACAGGGGGCCTACGAGCAGTACTTC. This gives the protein CASSDRQGAYEQYF.

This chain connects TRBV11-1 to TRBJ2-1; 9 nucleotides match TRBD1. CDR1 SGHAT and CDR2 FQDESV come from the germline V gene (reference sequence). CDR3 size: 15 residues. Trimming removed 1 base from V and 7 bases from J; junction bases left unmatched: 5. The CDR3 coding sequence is TGTGCCAGCAGCTTAGGTACAGGGGGCGTTAATGAGCAGTTCTTC. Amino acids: CASSLGTGGVNEQFF.

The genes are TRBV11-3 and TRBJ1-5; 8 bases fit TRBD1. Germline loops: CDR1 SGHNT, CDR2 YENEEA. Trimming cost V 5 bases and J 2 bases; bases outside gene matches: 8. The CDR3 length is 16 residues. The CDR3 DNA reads TGTGCCAGCAGCGCCCGGGACAGGCAGGGCAATCAGCCCCAGCATTTT. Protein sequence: CASSARDRQGNQPQHF.

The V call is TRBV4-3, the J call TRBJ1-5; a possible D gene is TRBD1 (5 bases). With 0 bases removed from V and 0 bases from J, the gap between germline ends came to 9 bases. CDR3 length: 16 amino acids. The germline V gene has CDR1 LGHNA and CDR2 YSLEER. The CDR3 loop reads CASSQDVGGSNQPQHF. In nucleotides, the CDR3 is TGCGCCAGCAGCCAAGATGTGGGGGGTAGCAATCAGCCCCAGCATTTT.

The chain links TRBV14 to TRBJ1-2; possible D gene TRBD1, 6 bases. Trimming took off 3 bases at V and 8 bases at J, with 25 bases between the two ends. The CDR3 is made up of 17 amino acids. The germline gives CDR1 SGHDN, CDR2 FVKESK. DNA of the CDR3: TGTGCCAGCAGCCACCATACCGGGACAAGCGGATACGAAGGCTACACCTTC. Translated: CASSHHTGTSGYEGYTF. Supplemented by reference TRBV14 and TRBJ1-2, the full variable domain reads EAGVTQFPSHSVIEKGQTVTLRCDPISGHDNLYWYRRVMGKEIKFLLHFVKESKQDESGMPNNRFLAERTGGTYSTLKVQPAELEDSGVYFCASSHHTGTSGYEGYTFGSGTRLTVV.

In DNA, the CDR3 is TGCAGTGCTAGTAGTGGGAGTGCACAGGAGACCCAGTACTTC. Translating gives CSASSGSAQETQYF. The chain recombines TRBV20-1 with TRBJ2-5; D is possibly TRBD2 (5 bases). The V and J ends lost 3 bases and 5 bases respectively, with 16 bases between them. The length of the CDR3 is 14 residues. Germline values: CDR1 DFQATT, CDR2 SNEGSKA (reference sequence).

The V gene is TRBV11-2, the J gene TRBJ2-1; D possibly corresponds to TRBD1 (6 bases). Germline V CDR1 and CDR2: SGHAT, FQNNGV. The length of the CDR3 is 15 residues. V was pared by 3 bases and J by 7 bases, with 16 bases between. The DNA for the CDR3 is TGTGCCAGCAGCTTCCCAGAAGGGGGATGGAATGAGCAGTTCTTC. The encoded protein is CASSFPEGGWNEQFF.

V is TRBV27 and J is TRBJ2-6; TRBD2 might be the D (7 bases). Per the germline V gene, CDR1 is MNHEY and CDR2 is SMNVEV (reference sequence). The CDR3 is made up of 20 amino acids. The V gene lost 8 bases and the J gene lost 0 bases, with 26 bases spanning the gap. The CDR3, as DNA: TGTGCCAGCCCCACCCATGGGGGGGCCCGGCTTTCCTCTGGGGCCAACGTCCTGACTTTC. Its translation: CASPTHGGARLSSGANVLTF.

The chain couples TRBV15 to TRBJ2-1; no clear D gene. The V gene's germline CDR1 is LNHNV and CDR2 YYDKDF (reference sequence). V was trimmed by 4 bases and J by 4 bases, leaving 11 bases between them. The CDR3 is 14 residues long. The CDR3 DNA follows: TGTGCCACCAGCACCCGAGAGAGGTACAATGAGCAGTTCTTC. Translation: CATSTRERYNEQFF.

CDR3 protein: CSVKSPGQGSGEQFF. For the CDR3, the DNA is TGCAGCGTAAAATCTCCGGGACAGGGCTCAGGTGAGCAGTTCTTC. The rearrangement joins TRBV29-1 to TRBJ2-1; TRBD1 aligns across 9 bases. The ends lost 6 bases at V and 9 bases at J; junction bases unmatched: 15. This CDR3 has 15 residues. Germline CDR1 SQVTM, CDR2 ANQGSEA.